This TCR beta chain was captured in a study of CD8+CD57+ T cells in acquired aplastic anemia. CD8+CD57+ cell expansion, shown by flow cytometry, had occurred in the patients selected for sequencing. TCR beta VDJ and CDR3 profiling used genomic DNA as template. TCRdb reprocessed the reads via MiXCR and lists one record per CDR3 protein. The sample has approximately 470,000 distinct CDR3 sequences; more than 25% are singletons. The CDR3 is 14 residues long. From germline, CDR1 is MGHDK and CDR2 SYGVNS. Trimming removed 6 bases at V and 2 bases at J, with 13 bases between. Sequenced: sorted CD4+, CD8+, or CD8+CD57+ T cells (not recorded which) from PBMCs. The receptor was derived from a human donor with aplastic anemia. The V call is TRBV25-1, the J call TRBJ1-2, with D possibly being TRBD1 (5 bases). The CDR3 loop is CASRGDYGNYGYTF. In DNA, the CDR3 is TGTGCCAGCAGAGGGGATTACGGGAACTATGGCTACACCTTC.